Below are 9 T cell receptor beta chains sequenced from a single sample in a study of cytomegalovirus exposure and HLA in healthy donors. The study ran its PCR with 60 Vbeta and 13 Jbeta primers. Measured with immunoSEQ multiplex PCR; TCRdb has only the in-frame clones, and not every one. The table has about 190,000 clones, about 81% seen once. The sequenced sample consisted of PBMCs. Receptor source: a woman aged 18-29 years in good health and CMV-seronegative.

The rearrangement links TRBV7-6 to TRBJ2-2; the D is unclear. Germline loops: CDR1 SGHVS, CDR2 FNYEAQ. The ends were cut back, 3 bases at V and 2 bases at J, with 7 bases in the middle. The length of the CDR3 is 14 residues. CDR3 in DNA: TGTGCCAGCAGCTTCGACAAAAACACCGGGGAGCTGTTTTTT. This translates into CASSFDKNTGELFF.

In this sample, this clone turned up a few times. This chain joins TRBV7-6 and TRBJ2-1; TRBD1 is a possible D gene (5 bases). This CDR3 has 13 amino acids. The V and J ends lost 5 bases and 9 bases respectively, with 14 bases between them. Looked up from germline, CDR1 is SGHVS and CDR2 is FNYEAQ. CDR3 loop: CASSRSGSGEQFF. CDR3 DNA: TGTGCCAGCAGCCGATCAGGGTCGGGTGAGCAGTTCTTC.

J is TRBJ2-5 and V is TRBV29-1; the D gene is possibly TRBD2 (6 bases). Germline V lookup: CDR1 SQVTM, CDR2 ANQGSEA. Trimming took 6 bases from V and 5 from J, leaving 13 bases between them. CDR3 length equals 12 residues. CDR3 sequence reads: CSVGGVLETQYF. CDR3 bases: TGCAGCGTCGGCGGGGTATTGGAGACCCAGTACTTC.

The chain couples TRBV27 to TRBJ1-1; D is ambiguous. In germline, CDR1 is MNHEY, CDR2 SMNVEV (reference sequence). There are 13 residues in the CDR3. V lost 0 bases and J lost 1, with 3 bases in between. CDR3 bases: TGTGCCAGCAGTTTATCGAGGAACACTGAAGCTTTCTTT. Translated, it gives CASSLSRNTEAFF.

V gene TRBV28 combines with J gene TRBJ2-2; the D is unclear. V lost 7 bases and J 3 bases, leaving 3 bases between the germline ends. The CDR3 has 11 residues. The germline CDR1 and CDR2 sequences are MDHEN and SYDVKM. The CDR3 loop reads CASTDTGELFF. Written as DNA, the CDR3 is TGTGCCAGCACCGACACCGGGGAGCTGTTTTTT.

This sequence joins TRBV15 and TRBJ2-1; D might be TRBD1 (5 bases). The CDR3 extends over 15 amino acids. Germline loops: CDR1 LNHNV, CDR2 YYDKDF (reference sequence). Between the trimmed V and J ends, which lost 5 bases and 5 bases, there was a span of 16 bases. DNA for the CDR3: TGTGCCACCAGCCACCAGGTTGCAGGGAACAATGAGCAGTTCTTC. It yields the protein CATSHQVAGNNEQFF.

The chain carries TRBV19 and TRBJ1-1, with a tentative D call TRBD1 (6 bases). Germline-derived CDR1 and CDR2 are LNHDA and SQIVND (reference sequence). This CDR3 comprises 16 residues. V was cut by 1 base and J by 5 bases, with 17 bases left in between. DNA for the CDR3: TGTGCCAGTAGTATAGCCTCTAAGGGGGATCGGACTGAAGCTTTCTTT. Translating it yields CASSIASKGDRTEAFF. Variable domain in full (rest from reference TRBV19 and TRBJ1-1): DGGITQSPKYLFRKEGQNVTLSCEQNLNHDAMYWYRQDPGQGLRLIYYSQIVNDFQKGDIAEGYSVSREKKESFPLTVTSAQKNPTAFYLCASSIASKGDRTEAFFGQGTRLTVV.

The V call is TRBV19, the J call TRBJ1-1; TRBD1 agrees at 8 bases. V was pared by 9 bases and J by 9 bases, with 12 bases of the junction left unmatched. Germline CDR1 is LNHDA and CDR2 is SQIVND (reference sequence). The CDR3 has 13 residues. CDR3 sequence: CASLDRVIPKAFF. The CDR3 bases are TGTGCCAGCCTGGACAGGGTTATACCTAAAGCTTTCTTT. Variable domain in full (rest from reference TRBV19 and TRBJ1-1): DGGITQSPKYLFRKEGQNVTLSCEQNLNHDAMYWYRQDPGQGLRLIYYSQIVNDFQKGDIAEGYSVSREKKESFPLTVTSAQKNPTAFYLCASLDRVIPKAFFGQGTRLTVV.

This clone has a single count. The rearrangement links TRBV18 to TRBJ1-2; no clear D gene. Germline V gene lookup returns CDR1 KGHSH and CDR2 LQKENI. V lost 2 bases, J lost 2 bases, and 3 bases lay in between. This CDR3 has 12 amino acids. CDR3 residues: CASSPTNYGYTF. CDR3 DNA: TGTGCCAGCTCACCAACAAACTATGGCTACACCTTC.